The T cell receptor (beta chain) under discussion was sequenced for a study of T cell responses to AZD1222 COVID-19 vaccine. Assay used: immunoSEQ multiplex PCR; TCRdb lists only in-frame clones, some missing. The table has approximately 120,000 clones, about 89% seen once; the top ten hold roughly 1.4%. The V end lost 3 bases, the J end lost 4 bases, and 19 bases lay between the germline ends. The CDR3 is 16 residues long. CDR1 and CDR2 from the germline V gene are KGHSH and LQKENI. The sequencing here drew on peripheral blood, taken on day 0 of AZD1222 vaccination. The rearrangement uses TRBV18 and TRBJ2-7, with D maybe TRBD2 (6 bases). This TCR was recovered from an adult in good health. CDR3 sequence: CASSPPRGAGIYEQYF. DNA for the CDR3: TGTGCCAGCTCACCGCCCCGCGGGGCGGGAATTTACGAGCAGTACTTC.